The rows below give T cell receptor beta chains drawn from one sample of a study of response to subunit inactivated influenza vaccine. Using its own MiXCR run on the RT-PCR reads, TCRdb lists one record per CDR3 protein. The sample lists 300,000 to 350,000 distinct CDR3 sequences, just over 20% occurring once. Sequenced here: PBMCs from blood, sampled about 20 months after vaccination. These receptors were taken from a man aged 50 to 69 who received an inactivated influenza vaccine. Each CDR3 is given with its conserved first and last residue. The D gene is left open where the match is weak. Some rows mark clone size as missing; the rest say once, few, many or name a class of expanded clone.

V	D	size	J	CDR3	DNA
TRBV29-1	TRBD1	-	TRBJ2-1	CSVRTGPNEQFF	TGCAGCGTGAGGACAGGACCAAATGAGCAGTTCTTC
TRBV7-2	TRBD2	-	TRBJ2-7	CASSFSGGLYEQYF	TGTGCCAGCAGCTTTAGCGGGGGGTTATACGAGCAGTACTTC
TRBV27	-	many	TRBJ1-6	CASSEARGGSPLHF	TGTGCCAGCAGTGAGGCGAGGGGAGGATCACCCCTCCACTTT
TRBV2	-	-	TRBJ1-2	CASSEAGVRHGYTF	TGTGCCAGCAGTGAAGCTGGGGTACGCCATGGCTACACCTTC
TRBV6-1	-	few	TRBJ2-7	CASSELEEAYEQYF	TGTGCCAGCAGTGAGCTAGAGGAAGCCTACGAGCAGTACTTC
TRBV28	TRBD1	-	TRBJ2-2	CASSPRGRGGGELFF	TGTGCCAGCAGTCCTAGGGGGCGCGGAGGCGGGGAGCTGTTTTTT
TRBV27	TRBD1	few	TRBJ2-7	CASSLGQGGYEQYF	TGTGCCAGCAGTTTAGGACAGGGTGGGTACGAGCAGTACTTC
TRBV5-6	-	few	TRBJ2-5	CASSYWRSLAGETQYF	TGTGCCAGCAGCTACTGGAGGAGTCTAGCAGGGGAGACCCAGTACTTC
TRBV7-2	-	-	TRBJ2-6	CASSSGTSANVLTF	TGTGCCAGCAGCTCCGGGACGTCGGCCAACGTCCTGACTTTC
TRBV11-2	TRBD1	many	TRBJ1-4	CASSLSTVTGGEKLFF	TGTGCCAGCAGCTTATCGACAGTGACAGGGGGCGAAAAACTGTTTTTT
TRBV7-2	-	-	TRBJ2-3	CASSLESWGLTDTQYF	TGTGCCAGCAGCTTAGAGTCGTGGGGGCTAACAGATACGCAGTATTTT
TRBV12-3/TRBV12-4	-	-	TRBJ2-1	CASRVLDHEQFF	TGTGCCAGCAGAGTACTAGACCATGAGCAGTTCTTC
TRBV27	TRBD1	-	TRBJ1-4	CASSRDRGLINEKLFF	TGTGCCAGCAGTCGAGACAGGGGGCTGATTAATGAAAAACTGTTTTTT
TRBV4-1	-	few	TRBJ1-2	CASSQDMSVQGSLYGYTF	TGCGCCAGCAGCCAAGATATGTCCGTGCAGGGATCCCTCTATGGCTACACCTTC
TRBV5-6	-	-	TRBJ2-7	CASSLQGRKSEQYF	TGTGCCAGCAGCTTACAGGGGAGGAAGAGCGAGCAGTACTTC
TRBV12-3/TRBV12-4	-	-	TRBJ2-1	CASSLGVGKFF	TGTGCCAGCAGTTTAGGAGTCGGCAAGTTCTTC
TRBV6-1	TRBD1	few	TRBJ1-1	CASSDAGQGFKGAEAFF	TGTGCCAGCAGTGACGCGGGACAGGGATTTAAGGGGGCTGAAGCTTTCTTT
TRBV20-1	-	few	TRBJ1-2	CSARDRTDGTF	TGCAGTGCTAGAGATCGGACAGACGGCACCTTC
TRBV6-1	TRBD2	-	TRBJ2-7	CASSPTSGGTEQYF	TGTGCCAGCAGCCCGACTAGCGGGGGGACCGAGCAGTACTTC
TRBV4-2	TRBD2	-	TRBJ2-3	CASSQEGLAGGPDTQYF	TGTGCCAGCAGCCAAGAAGGACTAGCGGGGGGTCCAGATACGCAGTATTTT
TRBV10-2	-	-	TRBJ2-3	CASNLVPGDTQYF	TGCGCCAGCAATTTGGTGCCCGGAGATACGCAGTATTTT
TRBV29-1	-	many	TRBJ1-2	CSADKGGHGYTF	TGCAGCGCGGACAAGGGGGGGCATGGCTACACCTTC
TRBV5-5	TRBD1	few	TRBJ2-7	CASSQDRGNYEQYF	TGTGCCAGCAGCCAGGACAGGGGTAACTACGAGCAGTACTTC
TRBV3-1	-	-	TRBJ2-6	CASSQALWGLFGANVLTF	TGTGCCAGCAGCCAAGCCCTGTGGGGACTTTTCGGGGCCAACGTCCTGACTTTC
TRBV28	-	few	TRBJ1-5	CASRGLGRPQHF	TGTGCCAGCAGGGGACTGGGCCGGCCCCAGCATTTT
TRBV6-2/TRBV6-3	-	few	TRBJ2-7	CASSSQANPPRPYEQYF	TGTGCCAGCAGTTCCCAGGCCAACCCCCCCCGTCCGTACGAGCAGTACTTC
TRBV20-1	-	few	TRBJ1-4	CSASGLSTNEKLFF	TGCAGTGCGTCAGGGCTATCAACTAATGAAAAACTGTTTTTT
TRBV7-9	-	few	TRBJ2-5	CASGVQETQYF	TGTGCCAGCGGGGTCCAAGAGACCCAGTACTTC
TRBV28	TRBD1	-	TRBJ2-5	CASSFKYGTGDRKETQYF	TGTGCCAGCAGTTTTAAGTATGGGACAGGGGACAGAAAGGAGACCCAGTACTTC
TRBV7-2	-	-	TRBJ2-7	CASRASGVSEQYF	TGTGCCAGCAGAGCCTCGGGGGTATCCGAGCAGTACTTC
TRBV29-1	TRBD1	-	TRBJ2-7	CSVELGTDYEQYF	TGCAGCGTTGAACTGGGGACAGACTACGAGCAGTACTTC
TRBV12-3/TRBV12-4	-	-	TRBJ1-2	CASSSGGPYGYTF	TGTGCCAGCAGTTCCGGGGGCCCCTATGGCTACACCTTC
TRBV20-1	TRBD2	-	TRBJ2-1	CSARDKVLLAGLQFF	TGCAGTGCTAGAGATAAGGTCTTGCTAGCGGGGCTTCAGTTCTTC
TRBV29-1	-	few	TRBJ1-5	CSAWGQARDRAQHF	TGCAGCGCATGGGGGCAGGCCAGGGATCGGGCCCAGCATTTT
TRBV7-9	-	few	TRBJ1-1	CASSGRHTGGNTEAFF	TGTGCCAGCAGCGGGCGTCATACGGGGGGGAACACTGAAGCTTTCTTT
TRBV4-3	-	few	TRBJ1-1	CASSQTQNTEAFF	TGCGCCAGCAGTCAGACACAGAACACTGAAGCTTTCTTT
TRBV6-5	TRBD1	-	TRBJ1-6	CASSSWTGSGSPLHF	TGTGCCAGCAGTTCGTGGACAGGGTCGGGTTCACCCCTCCACTTT
TRBV6-2/TRBV6-3	-	many	TRBJ1-3	CASSHLGAGNTIYF	TGTGCCAGCAGTCATCTCGGGGCTGGAAACACCATATATTTT
TRBV3-1	-	few	TRBJ1-3	CASSQGNPGWSGNTIYF	TGTGCCAGCAGCCAAGGGAATCCAGGCTGGTCTGGAAACACCATATATTTT
TRBV7-2	-	few	TRBJ1-5	CASSVRQNQPQHF	TGTGCCAGCAGCGTAAGACAGAATCAGCCCCAGCATTTT
TRBV10-3	-	few	TRBJ2-7	CAIANRPYEQYF	TGTGCCATCGCCAACCGGCCCTACGAGCAGTACTTC
TRBV7-2	-	few	TRBJ1-5	CASSQGTGYQPQHF	TGTGCCAGCAGCCAAGGTACAGGGTATCAGCCCCAGCATTTT
TRBV6-1	TRBD1	few	TRBJ1-6	CASSPGTGDSYNSPLHF	TGTGCCAGCAGCCCCGGGACAGGGGACTCCTATAATTCACCCCTCCACTTT
TRBV5-4	-	many	TRBJ1-6	CASSFGREGSPLHF	TGTGCCAGCAGCTTTGGCAGGGAGGGGTCACCCCTCCACTTT
TRBV18	-	few	TRBJ2-7	CASSPQETREQYF	TGTGCCAGCTCACCACAAGAGACGCGGGAGCAGTACTTC
TRBV5-6	-	-	TRBJ2-2	CASSDGPAGAITGELFF	TGTGCCAGCAGCGACGGCCCTGCGGGGGCGATTACCGGGGAGCTGTTTTTT